This T cell receptor beta chain appears in the sequencing data of a study of T cell responses to AZD1222 COVID-19 vaccine. Study-level results: Donors, mostly white British, included more females; clonal diversity was possibly underestimated. Vaccination with two AZD1222 doses was followed by a rise in Spike-specific TCR breadth and depth. Reportedly, close to half of spike-specific TCRs are directed against unmutated variant regions.

This CDR3 is 16 amino acids long. The V gene lost 0 bases and the J gene lost 0 bases, with 12 bases spanning the gap. The V gene's germline CDR1 is LGHNA and CDR2 YSLEER. On this clone itself: Its antigen is unknown.

Sequencing used immunoSEQ multiplex PCR; TCRdb keeps in-frame clones, though not all of them. This sample has about 130,000 clones; more than 70% occur once, and the top ten carry approximately 1.5%. The chain links TRBV4-3 to TRBJ2-7, with D possibly TRBD2 on 6 matching bases. The source is an adult in good health. The starting material was peripheral blood, obtained on day 0 of AZD1222 vaccination. The CDR3 reads CASSQDYPGDSYEQYF. CDR3 nucleotide sequence: TGCGCCAGCAGCCAAGATTATCCGGGGGACTCCTACGAGCAGTACTTC.